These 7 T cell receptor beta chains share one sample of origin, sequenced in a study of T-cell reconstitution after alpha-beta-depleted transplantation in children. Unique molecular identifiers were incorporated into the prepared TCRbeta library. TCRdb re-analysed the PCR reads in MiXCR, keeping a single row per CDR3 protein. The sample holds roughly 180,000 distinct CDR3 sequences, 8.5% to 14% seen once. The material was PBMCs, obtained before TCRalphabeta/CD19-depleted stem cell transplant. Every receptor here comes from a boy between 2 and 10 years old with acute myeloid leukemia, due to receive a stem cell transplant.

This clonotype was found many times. The chain's CDR3 is CASSQEGDYNSPLHF. The CDR3 DNA is TGTGCCAGCAGCCAAGAGGGGGATTATAATTCACCCCTCCACTTT. The chain uses TRBV4-2 and TRBJ1-6, with D tentatively TRBD1 (5 bases). The V end lost 0 bases, the J end lost 4 bases, and 7 bases lay between the germline ends. This CDR3 has 15 amino acids. CDR1 and CDR2 from the germline V gene are LGHNA and YNFKEQ.

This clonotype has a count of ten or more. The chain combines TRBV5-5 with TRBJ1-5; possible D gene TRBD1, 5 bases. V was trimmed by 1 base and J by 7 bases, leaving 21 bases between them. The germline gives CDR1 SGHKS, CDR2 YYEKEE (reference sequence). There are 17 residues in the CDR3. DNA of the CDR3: TGTGCCAGCAGCTTGTCGGGAAGGGGCGCGGCAGACCAGCCCCAGCATTTT. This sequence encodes CASSLSGRGAADQPQHF.

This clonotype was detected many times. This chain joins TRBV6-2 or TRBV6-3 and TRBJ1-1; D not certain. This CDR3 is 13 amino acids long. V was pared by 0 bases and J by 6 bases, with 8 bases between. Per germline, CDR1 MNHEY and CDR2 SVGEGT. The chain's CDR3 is CASSYSLKSEAFF. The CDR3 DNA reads TGTGCCAGCAGTTACTCGTTAAAGTCTGAAGCTTTCTTT.

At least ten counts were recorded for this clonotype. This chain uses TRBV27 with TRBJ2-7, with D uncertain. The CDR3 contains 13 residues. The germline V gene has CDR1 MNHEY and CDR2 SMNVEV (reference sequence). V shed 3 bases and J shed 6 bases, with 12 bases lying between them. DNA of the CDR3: TGTGCCAGCAGTTTTCCCGGTACGGGCGAGCAGTACTTC. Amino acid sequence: CASSFPGTGEQYF.

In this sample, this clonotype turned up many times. The CDR3 DNA sequence: TGTGCCAGCAGTGGAGTCCAGTCCTACGAGCAGTACGTC. Amino acids: CASSGVQSYEQYV. The V gene is TRBV2, the J gene TRBJ2-7; no reliable D call. Germline assignment: CDR1 SNHLY and CDR2 FYNNEI. Trimming took 4 bases from V and 1 from J, leaving 8 bases between them. The CDR3 spans 13 residues.

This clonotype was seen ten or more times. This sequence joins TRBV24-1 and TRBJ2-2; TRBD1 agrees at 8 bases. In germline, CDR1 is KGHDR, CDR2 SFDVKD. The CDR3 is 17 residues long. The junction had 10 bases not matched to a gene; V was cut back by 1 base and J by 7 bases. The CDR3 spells CATSDLRGTGIGGELFF. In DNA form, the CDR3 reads TGTGCCACCAGTGATTTAAGAGGGACAGGTATCGGCGGGGAGCTGTTTTTT.

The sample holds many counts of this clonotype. CDR3 sequence (DNA): TGCGCCAGCAGCTTGTTAGCGGGAGGGGGGAATGAGCAGTTCTTC. Amino acid sequence: CASSLLAGGGNEQFF. The chain combines TRBV5-1 with TRBJ2-1, with 11 bases fitting TRBD2. Trimming removed 1 base from V and 7 bases from J; junction bases left unmatched: 4. Per germline, CDR1 SGHRS and CDR2 YFSETQ. The CDR3 is 15 amino acids.